These 31 T cell receptor beta chains were all obtained from the same sample, sequenced in a study of shared clonotypes between healthy human individuals. Using immunoSEQ multiplex PCR, the repertoire was profiled, and TCRdb retains in-frame clones only, with some absent. Here the sample spans hundreds of thousands of clones, 90% to 98% being singletons. Terminally differentiated effector memory CD45RA+ cells were left out of the naive CD8 fraction, which was CD45RO-negative and positively selected for CCR7. The source material was naive CD8+ T cells sorted from blood. The receptors come from a man aged 30 to 39 in good health.

The chain joins TRBV6-6 to TRBJ1-2; D is uncertain. V gave up 11 bases and J gave up 5 bases, with 3 bases separating them. Germline CDR1 reads MNHNY; CDR2 reads SVGAGI (reference sequence). This CDR3 is built from 8 residues. CDR3 amino acids: CAVYGYTF. The DNA of the CDR3 is TGTGCCGTATATGGCTACACCTTC.

This chain connects TRBV4-3 to TRBJ2-7; D is unresolved. Germline V gene sequence: CDR1 LGHNA, CDR2 YSLEER. V lost 0 bases and J 0 bases, leaving 6 bases between the germline ends. The CDR3 loop spans 14 amino acids. CDR3 region: CASSQEWSSYEQYF. CDR3 nucleotide sequence: TGCGCCAGCAGCCAAGAGTGGAGCTCCTACGAGCAGTACTTC.

The chain couples TRBV27 to TRBJ2-1; 7 bases line up with TRBD2. The CDR3 has 15 amino acids. Trimming took 2 bases from V and 8 from J; bases not matched to a gene: 9. The V gene's germline CDR1 is MNHEY and CDR2 SMNVEV (reference sequence). The CDR3 region has the DNA TGTGCCAGCAGTTTAGGACTAGGGAGGGTCTATGAGCAGTTCTTC. This gives the protein CASSLGLGRVYEQFF.

The rearrangement links TRBV18 to TRBJ2-7, with 7 positions matching TRBD1. There are 15 residues in the CDR3. Germline CDR1 KGHSH, CDR2 LQKENI. Losses at the gene ends were 3 bases for V and 4 bases for J; bases not matched to a gene: 9. CDR3 nucleotide sequence: TGTGCCAGCTCACCCGGGCCCCTCAGGGGGTACGAGCAGTACTTC. This gives the protein CASSPGPLRGYEQYF.

The V call is TRBV29-1, the J call TRBJ2-7; possibly TRBD1 for D (5 bases). The CDR3 has 14 amino acids. Germline V gene data show CDR1 as SQVTM and CDR2 as ANQGSEA. The V and J ends lost 0 bases and 6 bases respectively, with 15 bases between them. The CDR3 nucleotides read TGCAGCGTTGAAGATACCAGGGTAAGCCTCGAGCAGTACTTC. As protein: CSVEDTRVSLEQYF.

The DNA of the CDR3 is TGTGCCAGTAGTCTCAGTGACCTCTCCTACGAGCAGTACTTC. It encodes CASSLSDLSYEQYF. The rearrangement links TRBV19 to TRBJ2-7; D ambiguous. Germline V gene sequence: CDR1 LNHDA, CDR2 SQIVND (reference sequence). The CDR3 has 14 amino acids. V lost 5 bases to trimming and J lost 0 bases, with 11 bases between them.

Comments on this clone: At the DNA level, this CDR3 is encoded by other sequences in the same sample as well. V gene TRBV14 combines with J gene TRBJ2-7; D is uncertain. CDR1 and CDR2 from the germline V gene are SGHDN and FVKESK. Trimming stripped 1 base from V and 6 bases from J, with 4 bases between. The CDR3 covers 11 residues. The CDR3 nucleotides are TGTGCCAGCAGCCAAGGTCGCGAGCAGTACTTC. It codes for CASSQGREQYF.

As to this clone: Other DNA sequences of this sample code for an identical CDR3. V gene TRBV27 combines with J gene TRBJ2-1; TRBD2 agrees at 9 bases. V dropped 4 bases and J dropped 2; count of bases not matched to a gene: 3. The germline CDR1 and CDR2 sequences are MNHEY and SMNVEV (reference sequence). The length of the CDR3 is 15 residues. DNA for the CDR3: TGTGCCAGCAGTTCCGGGACTAGCCCCTACAATGAGCAGTTCTTC. It encodes CASSSGTSPYNEQFF.

The chain employs TRBV27 and TRBJ2-5; possibly TRBD1 for D (8 bases). Germline V CDR1 and CDR2: MNHEY, SMNVEV (reference sequence). Trimming shortened V by 7 bases and J by 7 bases, and 13 bases separated the two germline ends. This CDR3 contains 12 residues. For the CDR3, the DNA is TGTGCCAGCATCACAGGGGGGGGGACCCAGTACTTC. This translates into CASITGGGTQYF.

This clone showed up just once. The CDR3 here is CASSPPDRNQETQYF. DNA of the CDR3: TGTGCCAGCAGTCCTCCTGACAGAAATCAAGAGACCCAGTACTTC. The V gene is TRBV27, the J gene TRBJ2-5, with D perhaps TRBD1 (5 bases). CDR1 MNHEY and CDR2 SMNVEV come from the germline V gene (reference sequence). Trimming removed 5 bases from V and 2 bases from J, with 15 bases in between. The CDR3 has 15 amino acids.

The chain recombines TRBV9 with TRBJ1-2; D perhaps matches TRBD1 (6 bases). Germline CDR1 SGDLS, CDR2 YYNGEE. V was cut by 7 bases and J by 4 bases, with 14 bases left in between. There are 13 residues in the CDR3. In DNA, the CDR3 is TGTGCCAGCCGAGGGGGAGGGCCCTATGGCTACACCTTC. This translates into CASRGGGPYGYTF.

The chain links TRBV27 to TRBJ2-2; D unresolved. Trimming took off 2 bases at V and 1 base at J, with 5 bases between the two ends. The CDR3 totals 14 residues. The germline gives CDR1 MNHEY, CDR2 SMNVEV (reference sequence). The CDR3 loop is CASSLIRNTGELFF. The CDR3 DNA sequence: TGTGCCAGCAGTTTAATTAGGAACACCGGGGAGCTGTTTTTT.

The rearrangement uses TRBV6-1 and TRBJ1-1; D possibly corresponds to TRBD1 (6 bases). The ends were cut back, 6 bases at V and 3 bases at J, with 11 bases in the middle. The germline V gene encodes CDR1 MNHNS and CDR2 SASEGT. The length of the CDR3 is 13 residues. CDR3 DNA: TGTGCCAGCAGCCCGGAGGGGGACACTGAAGCTTTCTTT. Translating gives CASSPEGDTEAFF.

V is TRBV9 and J is TRBJ2-5, with no clear D. The CDR3 is made up of 14 amino acids. Germline CDR1 is SGDLS and CDR2 is YYNGEE. V lost 3 bases, J lost 7 bases, and 16 bases lay in between. The CDR3 nucleotides are TGTGCCAGCAGCGGAGACCGGGCTGGGGTGACCCAGTACTTC. It encodes CASSGDRAGVTQYF. The full variable domain, completed using reference TRBV9 and TRBJ2-5, is DSGVTQTPKHLITATGQRVTLRCSPRSGDLSVYWYQQSLDQGLQFLIQYYNGEERAKGNILERFSAQQFPDLHSELNLSSLELGDSALYFCASSGDRAGVTQYFGPGTRLLVL.

In nucleotides, the CDR3 is TGTGCCAGCAGCTTAAGTTCGAGCTCCTACGAGCAGTACTTC. Translation: CASSLSSSSYEQYF. The rearrangement joins TRBV11-2 to TRBJ2-7; D is unresolved. The CDR3 is made up of 14 amino acids. V gave up 2 bases and J gave up 0 bases, with 8 bases separating them. Germline V CDR1 and CDR2: SGHAT, FQNNGV.

The count of this clone is one. The J gene is TRBJ2-7, the V gene TRBV9; possible D gene TRBD2, 5 bases. Between the trimmed V and J ends, which lost 7 bases and 9 bases, there was a span of 14 bases. CDR1 and CDR2 (germline): SGDLS, YYNGEE. This CDR3 spans 11 amino acids. The CDR3 nucleotides are TGTGCCAGCGGACCGGTGGCGGGGCAGTACTTC. This codes for CASGPVAGQYF.

This sequence joins TRBV6-1 and TRBJ2-3; 11 bases align to TRBD2. CDR1 is MNHNS, CDR2 SASEGT, per germline. Losses at the gene ends were 4 bases for V and 3 bases for J; bases not matched to a gene: 9. There are 17 residues in the CDR3. The CDR3: CASSAWGLAVLTDTQYF. CDR3 nucleotides: TGTGCCAGCAGTGCGTGGGGACTAGCGGTATTGACAGATACGCAGTATTTT.

The V call is TRBV2, the J call TRBJ2-1; maybe TRBD1 (6 bases). The CDR3 runs 13 residues. V shed 6 bases and J shed 4 bases, with 10 bases lying between them. Per germline, CDR1 SNHLY and CDR2 FYNNEI. Written as DNA, the CDR3 is TGTGCCAGCAGGGAGGACAGATACAATGAGCAGTTCTTC. This encodes CASREDRYNEQFF.

The chain recombines TRBV27 with TRBJ2-7, with a weak D call TRBD2 (6 bases). Trimming cost V 4 bases and J 2 bases, with 15 bases left between them. Germline V gene data show CDR1 as MNHEY and CDR2 as SMNVEV (reference sequence). The CDR3 extends over 15 amino acids. CDR3 sequence: CASSSGAGGTYEQYF. Here the CDR3 DNA reads TGTGCCAGCAGTTCGGGCGCCGGAGGGACCTACGAGCAGTACTTC.

The CDR3: CASSLLRNRELFF. The CDR3 DNA follows: TGTGCCAGCAGTTTACTCAGAAATCGGGAGCTGTTTTTT. The rearrangement joins TRBV28 to TRBJ2-2; D is undetermined. The CDR3 sequence is 13 residues long. V dropped 2 bases and J dropped 9 bases, with 10 bases sitting between them. CDR1 is MDHEN, CDR2 SYDVKM, per germline.

V and J are TRBV7-9 and TRBJ2-5; perhaps TRBD2 as D (6 bases). CDR3 length equals 15 residues. The germline V and J ends were trimmed by 4 bases and 4 bases, with 16 bases remaining between them. Germline lookup yields CDR1 SEHNR and CDR2 FQNEAQ (reference sequence). CDR3 sequence: CASSSPRGFRETQYF. The CDR3 DNA follows: TGTGCCAGCAGCTCGCCTCGGGGGTTCAGAGAGACCCAGTACTTC.

The count of this clone is one. The rearrangement links TRBV25-1 to TRBJ2-1; D is perhaps TRBD1 or TRBD2 (5 bases each). The length of the CDR3 is 16 residues. Germline V lookup: CDR1 MGHDK, CDR2 SYGVNS. V dropped 6 bases and J dropped 3 bases, with 18 bases sitting between them. CDR3 loop: CASSPIRDGVYNEQFF. CDR3 DNA: TGTGCCAGCAGCCCTATTCGGGACGGTGTCTACAATGAGCAGTTCTTC. The full variable domain, in which reference TRBV25-1 and TRBJ2-1 provide the parts outside the CDR3, is EADIYQTPRYLVIGTGKKITLECSQTMGHDKMYWYQQDPGMELHLIHYSYGVNSTEKGDLSSESTVSRIRTEHFPLTLESARPSHTSQYLCASSPIRDGVYNEQFFGPGTRLTVL.

This clone was seen just once. The chain employs TRBV11-2 and TRBJ2-4, with 9 bases aligning to TRBD2. After removal of 4 bases from V and 7 bases from J, the junction contained 11 bases not matched to a gene. Germline lookup yields CDR1 SGHAT and CDR2 FQNNGV. This CDR3 spans 16 amino acids. CDR3 loop: CASSSKGLAGGNIQYF. CDR3 in DNA: TGTGCCAGCAGCTCCAAGGGATTGGCGGGAGGGAACATTCAGTACTTC.

The chain has TRBV10-3 and TRBJ1-1, with D perhaps matching TRBD1 (5 bases). Trimming took off 7 bases at V and 5 bases at J, with 11 bases between the two ends. In germline, CDR1 is ENHRY, CDR2 SYGVKD. CDR3 length: 12 amino acids. The CDR3 is CAITGVGTEAFF. The CDR3 DNA is TGTGCCATCACGGGGGTCGGGACTGAAGCTTTCTTT.

A note on this clone: Other DNA sequences in this specimen translate into the identical CDR3. V usage is TRBV27 and J usage is TRBJ2-7; D perhaps matches TRBD2 (6 bases). The germline V gene encodes CDR1 MNHEY and CDR2 SMNVEV (reference sequence). V lost 0 bases to trimming and J lost 3 bases, with 6 bases between them. This CDR3 spans 13 amino acids. CDR3 amino acids: CASSLSTSYEQYF. In DNA form, the CDR3 reads TGTGCCAGCAGTTTATCGACTAGCTACGAGCAGTACTTC.

The CDR3: CASSLGLAGVQGYEQYF. In DNA, the CDR3 is TGCGCCAGCAGCTTGGGACTAGCGGGAGTCCAGGGGTACGAGCAGTACTTC. The gene calls are TRBV5-1 and TRBJ2-7, with 12 bases that match TRBD2. The CDR3 is made up of 17 amino acids. With V trimmed by 0 bases and J by 4 bases, 8 bases remained unmatched. Germline CDR1 reads SGHRS; CDR2 reads YFSETQ.

The J gene is TRBJ2-1, the V gene TRBV7-6, with TRBD2 matching over 7 bases. The germline CDR1 and CDR2 sequences are SGHVS and FNYEAQ. This CDR3 has 16 amino acids. V shed 0 bases and J 5 bases; nucleotides not matched to a gene: 7. The CDR3 DNA follows: TGTGCCAGCAGCTTAGCGGCCCTAGCGGCAAACAATGAGCAGTTCTTC. It yields the protein CASSLAALAANNEQFF.

Only one count was recorded for this clone. The chain is built from TRBV30 and TRBJ1-4, with D perhaps matching TRBD1 (5 bases). Trimming pared 3 bases from V and 8 bases from J, leaving 13 bases between. This CDR3 comprises 13 residues. From germline, CDR1 is GTSNPN and CDR2 SVGIG (reference sequence). The DNA of the CDR3 is TGTGCCTGGAGCGCCGGGACTGCGGAAAAACTGTTTTTT. This gives the protein CAWSAGTAEKLFF.

J is TRBJ1-5 and V is TRBV6-5; D not certain. CDR3 size: 14 residues. V gave up 6 bases and J gave up 5 bases, with 14 bases separating them. Germline V gene data show CDR1 as MNHEY and CDR2 as SVGAGI. The CDR3 nucleotides read TGTGCCAGCAGCCCCGGCGGCAGCCATCAGCCCCAGCATTTT. Its protein is CASSPGGSHQPQHF.

The CDR3 loop is CATSRDRQGLAKNIQYF. The CDR3 DNA is TGTGCCACCAGCAGAGATCGCCAGGGGCTAGCCAAAAACATTCAGTACTTC. J is TRBJ2-4 and V is TRBV15; perhaps TRBD1 as D (6 bases). CDR3 length: 17 residues. V was trimmed by 0 bases and J by 0 bases, leaving 12 bases between them. CDR1 is LNHNV and CDR2 is YYDKDF in the germline V gene (reference sequence).

The sample holds one count of this clone. The CDR3 spells CASSFGGHPEAFF. The CDR3 region has the DNA TGTGCCAGCAGCTTCGGGGGTCACCCTGAAGCTTTCTTT. The chain employs TRBV7-2 and TRBJ1-1; a weak D match, TRBD1 (5 bases). The CDR3 length is 13 residues. CDR1 is SGHTA, CDR2 FQGNSA, per germline. V was trimmed by 3 bases and J by 6 bases, leaving 11 bases between them. Full variable domain (outside the CDR3, taken from reference TRBV7-2 and TRBJ1-1): GAGVSQSPSNKVTEKGKDVELRCDPISGHTALYWYRQSLGQGLEFLIYFQGNSAPDKSGLPSDRFSAERTGGSVSTLTIQRTQQEDSAVYLCASSFGGHPEAFFGQGTRLTVV.